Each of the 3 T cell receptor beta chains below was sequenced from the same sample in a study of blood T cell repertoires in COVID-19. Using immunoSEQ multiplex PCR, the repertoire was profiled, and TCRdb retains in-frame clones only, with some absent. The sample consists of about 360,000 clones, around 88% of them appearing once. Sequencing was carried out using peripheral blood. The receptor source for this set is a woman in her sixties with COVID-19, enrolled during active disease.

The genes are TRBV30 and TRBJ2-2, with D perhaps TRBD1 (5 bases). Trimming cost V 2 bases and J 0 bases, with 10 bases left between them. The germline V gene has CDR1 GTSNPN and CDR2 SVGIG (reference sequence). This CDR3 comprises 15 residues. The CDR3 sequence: CAWSQQGANTGELFF. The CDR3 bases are TGTGCCTGGAGTCAGCAAGGGGCGAACACCGGGGAGCTGTTTTTT.

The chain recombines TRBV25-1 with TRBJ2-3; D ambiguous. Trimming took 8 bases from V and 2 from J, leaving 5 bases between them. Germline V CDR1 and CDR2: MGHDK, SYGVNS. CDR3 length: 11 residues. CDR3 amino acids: CASAVTDTQYF. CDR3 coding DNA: TGTGCCAGCGCGGTCACAGATACGCAGTATTTT.

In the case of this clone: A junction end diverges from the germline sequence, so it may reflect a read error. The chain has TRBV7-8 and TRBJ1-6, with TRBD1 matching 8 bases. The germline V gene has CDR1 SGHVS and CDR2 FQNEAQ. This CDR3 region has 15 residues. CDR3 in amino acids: CASRLDRGRDLRFHF. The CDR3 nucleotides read TGTGCCAGCAGATTAGACAGGGGCCGCGATCTTAGATTCCACTTT.